This note documents a single TCR beta chain sequence. Antigen specificity is unknown. Via MiXCR, TCRdb re-called the reads, giving one row per CDR3 protein. The sample carries hundreds of thousands of distinct CDR3 sequences, around 30% recorded once. V was trimmed by 5 bases and J by 3 bases, leaving 15 bases between them. The CDR3 consists of 14 residues. Per the germline V gene, CDR1 is DFQATT and CDR2 is SNEGSKA (reference sequence). This sample stems from a study of T cell repertoires in cytomegalovirus infection. Study-level results: Clonotype analysis showed dominance of the ex vivo response by HLA-C-restricted CMV-specific TCR beta clonotypes.

The specimen was cultured PBMCs, collected from culture after CMV antigen stimulation. This TCR was sampled from a human donor in good health (CMV status not recorded). Some clones in this sample may be carry-over from other donors' samples. The rearrangement uses TRBV20-1 and TRBJ2-3, with D perhaps matching TRBD2 (5 bases). The CDR3 DNA is TGCAGTGCTCCCTCCGACGGGATTACAGATACGCAGTATTTT. Translated: CSAPSDGITDTQYF.